This T cell receptor beta chain was identified in a study of blood T cells in healthy people across ages. Germline-derived CDR1 and CDR2 are KGHDR and SFDVKD. V lost 5 bases and J lost 0, with 12 bases in between. This CDR3 has 15 residues. Next came a second PCR, run for about 6 to 12 cycles, which used a sample-barcoded 5' primer along with a J-beta primer mix. Paired-end reads containing CDR3 totaled no fewer than 2.5 million for each sample. TCRdb called the 5' RACE reads again in MiXCR, with one record for every CDR3 protein. The table lists about 580,000 distinct CDR3 sequences, 40% to 55% of them singletons, with around 25% in the top ten.

The V and J genes are TRBV24-1 and TRBJ2-5; D not resolved. Sample: blood. This receptor was taken from an elderly man in good health. In DNA form, the CDR3 reads TGTGCCACCAGTGCCCCCGGGCTGTACCAAGAGACCCAGTACTTC. Its translation is CATSAPGLYQETQYF.